The rows below give T cell receptor beta chains drawn from one sample of a study of blood T cells in healthy people across ages. TCRdb ran MiXCR on the 5' RACE reads and lists one entry per CDR3 protein. Of roughly 1.7 million distinct CDR3 sequences in the sample, 30% to 35% are singletons; the top ten hold around 11%. The material sequenced was blood. Receptor source: a woman aged 25 to 45 in good health. The CDR3 runs from the conserved cysteine through the conserved F or W. The order of the fields is clone size, J gene, V gene, D gene, CDR3 DNA, CDR3 protein. A D gene is named only where the DNA matches it firmly. Expanded clones are given a class, and other clones once, few, many or no size at all.

size: many; J: TRBJ2-5; V: TRBV29-1; D: TRBD2; DNA: TGCAGCGCCAGCGGGGGGAGCGGGAGAGGTCAAGAGACCCAGTACTTC; CDR3: CSASGGSGRGQETQYF
size: .; J: TRBJ2-1; V: TRBV28; D: .; DNA: TGTGCCAGCAGTTCCCCCAAGACAGGGAGGAATGAGCAGTTCTTC; CDR3: CASSSPKTGRNEQFF
size: .; J: TRBJ2-7; V: TRBV11-2; D: TRBD2; DNA: TGTGCCAGCAGCTTAGCCCGGGGGGTACCCTCCTACAATGAGCAGTACTTC; CDR3: CASSLARGVPSYNEQYF
size: few; J: TRBJ2-7; V: TRBV18; D: TRBD1; DNA: TGTGCCAGCTCACCAGCAGACAGGGGATTCTACGAGCAGTACTTC; CDR3: CASSPADRGFYEQYF
size: few; J: TRBJ2-7; V: TRBV20-1; D: TRBD1; DNA: TGCAGTGTCGGAGGGGGGACAGGGCTTAACGAGCAGTACTTC; CDR3: CSVGGGTGLNEQYF
size: .; J: TRBJ2-3; V: TRBV3-1; D: TRBD2; DNA: TGTGCCAGCAGCCCCGCTAGCGGGGGGTTCACAGATACGCAGTATTTT; CDR3: CASSPASGGFTDTQYF
size: .; J: TRBJ1-5; V: TRBV28; D: .; DNA: TGTGCCAGCAGTTTCCAGGGACGCAATCAGCCCCAGCATTTT; CDR3: CASSFQGRNQPQHF
size: few; J: TRBJ2-1; V: TRBV4-1; D: TRBD2; DNA: TGCGCCAGCAGCCCCCACCGCGGGGGGGCCTCCTACAATGAGCAGTTCTTC; CDR3: CASSPHRGGASYNEQFF
size: once; J: TRBJ2-3; V: TRBV18; D: .; DNA: TGTGCCAGCTCACCCCCGATCGCGGAAGCTGGAGATACGCAGTATTTT; CDR3: CASSPPIAEAGDTQYF
size: .; J: TRBJ2-1; V: TRBV20-1; D: TRBD2; DNA: TGCAGTGCCCCACGAGCGGGAGCCCATGAGCAGTTCTTC; CDR3: CSAPRAGAHEQFF
size: few; J: TRBJ2-1; V: TRBV12-5; D: .; DNA: TGTGCTAGTGGTTTGAACAATGAGCAGTTCTTC; CDR3: CASGLNNEQFF
size: .; J: TRBJ2-7; V: TRBV4-2; D: .; DNA: TGTGCCAGCAGCCAAGGTGAATGGGAGCAGTACTTC; CDR3: CASSQGEWEQYF
size: .; J: TRBJ2-3; V: TRBV11-2; D: TRBD2; DNA: TGTGCCAGCAGCATTAGCGGGAGGGGGGGCACAGATACGCAGTATTTT; CDR3: CASSISGRGGTDTQYF
size: few; J: TRBJ2-3; V: TRBV3-1; D: .; DNA: TGTGCCAGCAGCCAAGAGTGGGGGACAGATACGCAGTATTTT; CDR3: CASSQEWGTDTQYF
size: .; J: TRBJ2-7; V: TRBV11-2; D: .; DNA: TGTGCCGGCAGCTTAGCCACAGGTTATTCCTACGAGCAGTACTTC; CDR3: CAGSLATGYSYEQYF
size: .; J: TRBJ2-7; V: TRBV3-1; D: .; DNA: TGTGCCAGCAGCCAAGAGTCAGGTTGGTACAAGGTTACCTACGAGCAGTACTTC; CDR3: CASSQESGWYKVTYEQYF
size: .; J: TRBJ2-1; V: TRBV27; D: TRBD1; DNA: TGTGCCAGTAGAAAGGGACAGGGGGGCGATGAGCAGTTCTTC; CDR3: CASRKGQGGDEQFF
size: .; J: TRBJ2-3; V: TRBV13; D: .; DNA: TGTGCCAGCAGCTCCCCGAGGAGGGGACCCACGGATACGCAGTATTTT; CDR3: CASSSPRRGPTDTQYF
size: many; J: TRBJ1-2; V: TRBV9; D: TRBD1; DNA: TGTGCCAGCAGCGTAGATGGACAGGGGAATGGCTACACCTTC; CDR3: CASSVDGQGNGYTF
size: many; J: TRBJ2-7; V: TRBV20-1; D: .; DNA: TGCAGTGCCTCCCGGGGAGGGGGAGGGATCGGCGAGCAGTACTTC; CDR3: CSASRGGGGIGEQYF
size: .; J: TRBJ2-7; V: TRBV5-6; D: TRBD1; DNA: TGTGCCAGCAGCGAGGGACAGGGGGCTTTGCAGTACTTC; CDR3: CASSEGQGALQYF
size: .; J: TRBJ2-5; V: TRBV14; D: .; DNA: TGTGCCAGCAGCCCGACTAGTTCGGAGACCCAGTACTTC; CDR3: CASSPTSSETQYF
size: many; J: TRBJ2-1; V: TRBV5-1; D: TRBD2; DNA: TGCGCCAGCAGCAAGGGACTAGCCCTGTACAATGAGCAGTTCTTC; CDR3: CASSKGLALYNEQFF
size: .; J: TRBJ2-5; V: TRBV20-1; D: TRBD2; DNA: TGCAGTGGGCCCCTCAGAACGGGACTAGCGGGAGGAGGAGAGACCCAGTACTTC; CDR3: CSGPLRTGLAGGGETQYF
size: few; J: TRBJ2-5; V: TRBV5-1; D: TRBD2; DNA: TGCGCCAGCAGCGTGACTAGCTCCCAAGAGACCCAGTACTTC; CDR3: CASSVTSSQETQYF
size: few; J: TRBJ2-7; V: TRBV4-1; D: TRBD1; DNA: TGCGCCAGCAGCCACCCGACAGGGGTCGAGCAGTACTTC; CDR3: CASSHPTGVEQYF
size: many; J: TRBJ2-7; V: TRBV7-9; D: .; DNA: TGTGCCAGCAGCCTTGGCCCCCACTACGAGCAGTACTTC; CDR3: CASSLGPHYEQYF
size: .; J: TRBJ2-2; V: TRBV5-1; D: TRBD1; DNA: TGCGCCAGCAGACCGAAACGACCTTCCGGGACAGGGCTCTCCGGGGAGCTGTTTTTT; CDR3: CASRPKRPSGTGLSGELFF
size: few; J: TRBJ2-5; V: TRBV9; D: .; DNA: TGTGCCAGCAGCGTAGCGGGGGGCTACCAAGAGACCCAGTACTTC; CDR3: CASSVAGGYQETQYF
size: .; J: TRBJ2-2; V: TRBV9; D: TRBD1; DNA: TGTGCCAGCAGCGTAGAGGACAGGGGGCCCACCGGGGAGCTGTTTTTT; CDR3: CASSVEDRGPTGELFF
size: few; J: TRBJ2-7; V: TRBV29-1; D: .; DNA: TGCAGCGCCCGGGGGTTTGCCTACGAGCAGTACTTC; CDR3: CSARGFAYEQYF
size: .; J: TRBJ2-1; V: TRBV20-1; D: TRBD2; DNA: TGCAGTGCTAGAGTAGCGGGAGTGCCTGAGCAGTTCTTC; CDR3: CSARVAGVPEQFF
size: .; J: TRBJ2-1; V: TRBV2; D: .; DNA: TGTGCCAGCAGTGATATATTCAATGAGCAGTTCTTC; CDR3: CASSDIFNEQFF
size: .; J: TRBJ2-1; V: TRBV3-1; D: .; DNA: TGTGCCAGCAGCCAAGATCGGCCTATAAAGCAGTTCTTC; CDR3: CASSQDRPIKQFF
size: .; J: TRBJ1-2; V: TRBV27; D: .; DNA: TGTGCCAGCAGCTTGTCGGGTGGGTTGCCTGGCTATGGCTACACCTTC; CDR3: CASSLSGGLPGYGYTF
size: .; J: TRBJ2-6; V: TRBV30; D: .; DNA: TGTGCCTGGCCTGGGGCCAACGTCCTGACTTTC; CDR3: CAWPGANVLTF
size: .; J: TRBJ2-5; V: TRBV5-1; D: TRBD2; DNA: TGCGCCAGCAGCCTGAGCGGGGGGGAAATCCAAGAGACCCAGTACTTC; CDR3: CASSLSGGEIQETQYF
size: .; J: TRBJ1-2; V: TRBV27; D: .; DNA: TGTGCCAGCACCCTTCGGGAAACCCGGGACAAGCGTTATGGCTACACCTTC; CDR3: CASTLRETRDKRYGYTF
size: few; J: TRBJ2-3; V: TRBV7-8; D: TRBD2; DNA: TGTGCCAGCAGCTTAGCATTAGCGGGGGGTGGGGCAGATACGCAGTATTTT; CDR3: CASSLALAGGGADTQYF
size: .; J: TRBJ2-1; V: TRBV3-1; D: .; DNA: TGTGCCGACAGCCACCGAGGGGACCCCCGTAATGAGCAGTTCTTC; CDR3: CADSHRGDPRNEQFF
size: .; J: TRBJ2-1; V: TRBV29-1; D: .; DNA: TGCAGCGTTGAAGACAGGATAGGTAGGACAGCCTCCTACAATGAGCAGTTCTTC; CDR3: CSVEDRIGRTASYNEQFF
size: .; J: TRBJ2-7; V: TRBV20-1; D: .; DNA: TGCAGTGCTTCTGACGGGCCCGGACCCTCCCTATACTTC; CDR3: CSASDGPGPSLYF
size: .; J: TRBJ1-2; V: TRBV28; D: TRBD1; DNA: TGTGCCAGCACCATCATTATCAGACAGGGGGGATTGGGCTACACCTTC; CDR3: CASTIIIRQGGLGYTF
size: .; J: TRBJ2-7; V: TRBV20-1; D: TRBD1; DNA: TGCAGTGCTAGAGCCCTTACAGGGGCCCTTACCTACGAGCAGTACTTC; CDR3: CSARALTGALTYEQYF
size: .; J: TRBJ2-1; V: TRBV20-1; D: .; DNA: TGCAGTGCTCTTGCGGTCTACAATGAGCAGTTCTTC; CDR3: CSALAVYNEQFF
size: .; J: TRBJ1-5; V: TRBV12-3/TRBV12-4; D: .; DNA: TGTGCCAGCACGAGGGACGATCAGCCCCAGCATTTT; CDR3: CASTRDDQPQHF
size: few; J: TRBJ1-6; V: TRBV12-3/TRBV12-4; D: .; DNA: TGTGCCAGCAGTTTTGGGTCAGGGGTTTATTCACCCCTCCACTTT; CDR3: CASSFGSGVYSPLHF
size: few; J: TRBJ2-5; V: TRBV2; D: .; DNA: TGTGCCAGCAGTGAACGACGGAGGGGAATCAAGACCCAGTACTTC; CDR3: CASSERRRGIKTQYF
size: .; J: TRBJ2-5; V: TRBV6-5; D: .; DNA: TGTGCCAGCAGACCTATAGAGGGGGAGGAGACCCAGTACTTC; CDR3: CASRPIEGEETQYF
size: once; J: TRBJ1-6; V: TRBV6-5; D: TRBD1; DNA: TGTGCCAGCAGTAACGACAGGGGATTTAATTCACCCCTCCACTTT; CDR3: CASSNDRGFNSPLHF
size: .; J: TRBJ2-5; V: TRBV2; D: .; DNA: TGTGCCGGGGGTCCAGGAAAGACCCAGTACTTC; CDR3: CAGGPGKTQYF
size: many; J: TRBJ2-1; V: TRBV15; D: TRBD2; DNA: TGTGCCACCGGACTAGCGGGAAACGAGCAGTTCTTC; CDR3: CATGLAGNEQFF
size: .; J: TRBJ2-1; V: TRBV30; D: .; DNA: TGTGCCTGGATTCCGGACCCTGGGTTTTTGAATGAGCAGTTCTTC; CDR3: CAWIPDPGFLNEQFF
size: few; J: TRBJ2-1; V: TRBV24-1; D: TRBD1; DNA: TGTGCCACCAGTCACAGGGGTACGATCGGTAGGGATGAGCAGTTCTTC; CDR3: CATSHRGTIGRDEQFF
size: few; J: TRBJ1-1; V: TRBV6-1; D: .; DNA: TGTGCCAGCGGACTTGGGTTGACTGAAGCTTTCTTT; CDR3: CASGLGLTEAFF
size: few; J: TRBJ2-3; V: TRBV9; D: TRBD2; DNA: TGTGCCAGCAGCCCTAGCGGATTTAGCACAGATACGCAGTATTTT; CDR3: CASSPSGFSTDTQYF
size: few; J: TRBJ2-3; V: TRBV6-5; D: TRBD2; DNA: TGTGCCAGCATCCCGCTAGCGGGTGTTATGAAAGATACGCAGTATTTT; CDR3: CASIPLAGVMKDTQYF
size: many; J: TRBJ2-7; V: TRBV20-1; D: .; DNA: TGCAGTGCTAGCGTAGAATACGAGCAGTACTTC; CDR3: CSASVEYEQYF
size: .; J: TRBJ2-1; V: TRBV6-1; D: TRBD2; DNA: TGTGCCAGCAGTGAAGAGAGCGGGAGTCCCTACAATGAGCAGTTCTTC; CDR3: CASSEESGSPYNEQFF
size: .; J: TRBJ1-2; V: TRBV28; D: .; DNA: TGTGCCAGCAGTTTAACGATCAGGGTTGATGGCTACACCTTC; CDR3: CASSLTIRVDGYTF